The 5 T cell receptor beta chains below were found in one sample sequenced in a study of T-cell memory formation after mild COVID-19. TCRdb used MiXCR to reprocess the 5' RACE reads, holding one entry per CDR3 protein. The data show hundreds of thousands of distinct CDR3 sequences, over 15% seen once. Material for sequencing was PBMCs or a T cell subset sorted from them (not recorded which). These TCRs come from an adult woman who had mild COVID-19 (a few samples of this study predate the infection). Cell type and time point are not known.

The chain combines TRBV27 with TRBJ2-1; TRBD2 might be the D (6 bases). V shed 4 bases and J shed 3 bases, with 19 bases lying between them. The CDR3 runs 17 residues. Germline V CDR1 and CDR2: MNHEY, SMNVEV (reference sequence). CDR3 sequence (DNA): TGTGCCAGCAGTTCCCGCTTGGCGGAGGGTCACTACAATGAGCAGTTCTTC. Protein: CASSSRLAEGHYNEQFF.

This chain joins TRBV9 and TRBJ2-1; 9 nucleotides align to TRBD1. In germline, CDR1 is SGDLS, CDR2 YYNGEE. The CDR3 is made up of 15 amino acids. V lost 3 bases and J lost 8; bases outside the gene matches: 9. The CDR3, as DNA: TGTGCCAGCAGCGCAATAGACAGGGGGTTGGATGAGCAGTTCTTC. The encoded protein is CASSAIDRGLDEQFF.

J is TRBJ1-2 and V is TRBV12-3 or TRBV12-4; the match to TRBD1 covers 7 bases. CDR3 length equals 15 residues. V was clipped by 3 bases and J by 5 bases; unmatched bases: 9. The CDR3 protein is CASSLEGQIPYGYTF. The CDR3 DNA sequence: TGTGCCAGCAGTTTGGAGGGACAGATACCTTATGGCTACACCTTC.

The CDR3 here is CASRIPGQQVYEQYF. The CDR3 DNA is TGTGCCAGCAGAATTCCGGGACAGCAAGTCTACGAGCAGTACTTC. The chain links TRBV11-2 to TRBJ2-7, with 7 bases that match TRBD1. Trimming at V came to 6 bases and at J to 3 bases, leaving 11 bases not matched to a gene. Germline V CDR1 and CDR2: SGHAT, FQNNGV. The CDR3 totals 15 residues. The entire variable domain, with the rest obtained from reference TRBV11-2 and TRBJ2-7, is as follows: EAGVAQSPRYKIIEKRQSVAFWCNPISGHATLYWYQQILGQGPKLLIQFQNNGVVDDSQLPKDRFSAERLKGVDSTLKIQPAKLEDSAVYLCASRIPGQQVYEQYFGPGTRLTVT.

This clonotype has only a few counts. This chain uses TRBV6-5 with TRBJ2-7; D may be TRBD1 (6 bases). The CDR3 is made up of 15 amino acids. The V and J ends lost 6 bases and 3 bases respectively, with 18 bases between them. Germline loops: CDR1 MNHEY, CDR2 SVGAGI. CDR3 nucleotide sequence: TGTGCCAGCAGCCCCGTGTTAGGGGGTTACTACGAGCAGTACTTC. Translated, it gives CASSPVLGGYYEQYF.